This TCR beta chain was obtained from a study of T cell repertoires in cytomegalovirus infection. At the level of the study: Recently described HLA-C-restricted plus well-studied HLA-B-restricted CMV epitopes were used.

V was pared by 6 bases and J by 3 bases, with 9 bases of the junction left unmatched. CDR3 length: 15 amino acids. Germline CDR1 LNHDA, CDR2 SQIVND (reference sequence). Broader study findings: Predominance within the ex vivo response was attributable to HLA-C-restricted CMV-specific TCR beta clonotypes.

TCRdb processed the reads anew with MiXCR; each CDR3 protein has one entry. The data show some 800,000 distinct CDR3 sequences, about 27% seen once. In this sample, this clonotype turned up a few times. Antigen specificity is unknown. The V call is TRBV19, the J call TRBJ1-1; TRBD1 matches at 8 bases. Sequenced here: cultured CD8+ T cells from PBMCs, sampled from culture after CMV antigen stimulation. This TCR was sampled from a human donor in good health (CMV status not recorded). Some clones in this sample may be carry-over from other donors' samples. The CDR3 protein is CASRTTRGRDTEAFF. The CDR3 DNA follows: TGTGCCAGTAGAACTACCAGGGGGCGGGACACTGAAGCTTTCTTT.